This TCR beta chain derives from a study of blood T cell repertoires in COVID-19. Looking at the study overall: Acute and convalescent COVID-19 specimens originated in the United States, Italy and Spain. T cells, B-cell-depleted T cells, or PBMCs provided the cDNA or gDNA that served as material.

V gave up 10 bases and J gave up 5 bases; unmatched junction bases: 10. The CDR3 totals 15 residues. Per germline, CDR1 MDHEN and CDR2 SYDVKM. Per the original methods: Nucleated cell counts were estimated from reference gene primer amplification. Clones were sequenced by immunoSEQ multiplex PCR, and TCRdb holds only the in-frame ones, with some missing. V and J calls and clone size are those listed in that table; D and trimming were worked out from the DNA. The repertoire consists of approximately 300,000 clones, with almost 90% occurring once and the leading ten covering approximately 0.98%. Patients from Seattle were sampled longitudinally, starting during active infection.

The clonotype originates from a woman in her thirties or forties with COVID-19, enrolled during active disease. Input material: peripheral blood. The gene calls are TRBV28 and TRBJ1-5; 11 bases line up with TRBD1. This chain's CDR3 is CATTWGTGGYQPQHF. The CDR3 bases are TGTGCCACGACATGGGGGACAGGGGGTTATCAGCCCCAGCATTTT.